The clone carrying this T cell receptor (beta chain) was counted a single time. The data were obtained in a study of blood T cell repertoires in COVID-19. On the study more broadly: COVID-19 samples collected from the United States, Italy and Spain covered acute and convalescent phases.

Profiled with immunoSEQ multiplex PCR; TCRdb holds only in-frame clones, not every one. The sample records roughly 320,000 clones, just over 85% being singletons. Across roughly 25 US areas, participants ranged in age from about 18 to 90 years. Recovery among Cohort 3 donors was established by two negative PCRs, clearance, or symptom resolution. This CDR3 is 14 amino acids long. Germline lookup yields CDR1 LNHNV and CDR2 YYDKDF (reference sequence). After removal of 5 bases from V and 3 bases from J, the junction contained 6 bases not matched to a gene. The specimen was PBMCs or T cells enriched from blood (not recorded which). The source of this sequence is a man between 25 and 39 years old who had recovered from COVID-19. V usage is TRBV15 and J usage is TRBJ2-7; 8 bases align to TRBD1. CDR3: CATSDGQGNYEQYF. The DNA for the CDR3 is TGTGCCACCAGCGACGGACAGGGAAACTACGAGCAGTACTTC.